This TCR beta chain originates from a study of spatial heterogeneity in lung cancer. About the research overall: The cohort: 70 to 75 early-stage, untreated non-small cell lung cancer patients. The average count in raw reads for each unique TCR and UMI combination exceeded eight appearances. The follow-up PBMC samples were sequenced whenever they were available. The median time to follow-up was approximately 2 years after resection.

The time point denotes: blood at routine non-recurrence follow-up after resection. The sequenced material consisted of unsorted whole RNA from tumor, nontumor lung or frozen PBMC. Every cDNA TCR molecule received its own unique molecular identifier. TCRdb redid the calling of the 5' RACE reads with MiXCR, one entry per CDR3 protein. The sample lists around 110,000 distinct CDR3 sequences, less than 15% seen once, with around a sixth in the top ten. The CDR3 runs 14 residues. The V and J genes are TRBV21-1 and TRBJ2-1; the table's D gene call, TRBD1, was not cross checked with the DNA. TRBV21-1 is classified as a pseudogene. This sequence originates from a male donor with early-stage non-small cell lung cancer. The input for sequencing was PBMCs, taken at follow-up. Written as DNA, the CDR3 is TGTGCCATCACGGGACAGGCGGCTTCTACTGAGCAGTTCTTC. This codes for CAITGQAASTEQFF.